These 23 T cell receptor beta chains were sequenced from one sample in a study of PD-1 blockade in classical Hodgkin lymphoma. Sequenced by immunoSEQ multiplex PCR; TCRdb stores in-frame clones only, minus some. The sample contains 15,000 to 20,000 clones, 70% to 90% of which appear only once. Time point specified: cycle 4 day 1 (C4D1), after more than five weeks of nivolumab. Each of the patients experienced relapse following autologous stem cell transplantation, and their brentuximab vedotin exposure differed. Out of thawed PBMCs, magnetic negative selection purified CD4+ T cells. The source was CD4+ T cells from blood, collected before the fourth cycle of nivolumab. These receptors all stem from a human donor with classical Hodgkin lymphoma.

The chain employs TRBV28 and TRBJ2-7; 12 nucleotides align to TRBD1. Germline assignment: CDR1 MDHEN and CDR2 SYDVKM. The V and J ends lost 5 bases and 5 bases, in that order; junction bases with no gene match: 7. There are 15 residues in the CDR3. The CDR3 sequence: CASSPPGTGGHEQYF. The CDR3 DNA sequence: TGTGCCAGCAGTCCCCCCGGGACAGGGGGCCACGAGCAGTACTTC.

For this clone: One end of the junction is discordant with germline, which a read error may explain. This chain links TRBV18 with TRBJ1-5, with D unresolved. CDR1 and CDR2 from the germline V gene are KGHSH and LQKENI. This CDR3 comprises 13 residues. In DNA form, the CDR3 reads TGTGCCACCTCACCTAGGGATAATCAGCCCCAGCATTTT. Translating gives CATSPRDNQPQHF.

V gene TRBV19 combines with J gene TRBJ2-7; TRBD2 aligns across 7 bases. Losses at the gene ends were 0 bases for V and 3 bases for J; bases not matched to a gene: 2. The CDR3 spans 14 residues. Germline V gene lookup returns CDR1 LNHDA and CDR2 SQIVND (reference sequence). The CDR3 reads CASSIDRDYYEQYF. For the CDR3, the DNA is TGTGCCAGTAGTATAGATCGGGACTACTACGAGCAGTACTTC.

This clone has a handful of counts. The chain recombines TRBV5-4 with TRBJ1-1; perhaps TRBD1 as D (5 bases). V lost 4 bases and J 2 bases, leaving 9 bases between the germline ends. The germline CDR1 and CDR2 sequences are SGHNT and YYREEE (reference sequence). The CDR3 is 13 amino acids. Here the CDR3 reads CASSLDTNTEAFF. CDR3 sequence (DNA): TGTGCCAGCAGCCTGGACACAAACACTGAAGCTTTCTTT.

The chain recombines TRBV27 with TRBJ2-7; 9 nucleotides line up with TRBD1. The CDR3 runs to 16 residues. CDR1 is MNHEY, CDR2 SMNVEV, per germline (reference sequence). The trim removed 5 bases at V and 2 bases at J, leaving 10 bases unmatched. The CDR3 DNA is TGTGCCAGCAGTCCATTAACCGGGACAGGGACCTACGAGCAGTACTTC. Residues: CASSPLTGTGTYEQYF.

The chain joins TRBV7-9 to TRBJ2-1, with D perhaps matching TRBD2 (7 bases). Trimming shortened V by 8 bases and J by 0 bases, and 14 bases separated the two germline ends. Germline CDR1 and CDR2: SEHNR and FQNEAQ (reference sequence). This CDR3 has 15 residues. The CDR3 nucleotides read TGTGCCAGCGGAGGGGGGGAAAGCTCCTACAATGAGCAGTTCTTC. It translates to CASGGGESSYNEQFF.

J is TRBJ2-3 and V is TRBV29-1, with D tentatively TRBD1 or TRBD2 (5 bases each). Deletions cut 6 bases from V and 0 bases from J, with 10 bases between. CDR1 is SQVTM and CDR2 is ANQGSEA in the germline V gene. There are 13 residues in the CDR3. The CDR3 loop reads CSVRGFSTDTQYF. Here the CDR3 DNA reads TGCAGCGTCCGGGGCTTTAGCACAGATACGCAGTATTTT.

The rearrangement joins TRBV7-3 to TRBJ1-1; 12 bases match TRBD1. The CDR3 is made up of 14 amino acids. CDR1 SGHTA and CDR2 FQGTGA come from the germline V gene. The junction had 1 base not matched to a gene; V was cut back by 2 bases and J by 6 bases. The CDR3 here is CASSLGTGGAEAFF. CDR3 nucleotide sequence: TGTGCCAGCAGCTTAGGGACAGGGGGCGCTGAAGCTTTCTTT.

The V and J genes are TRBV27 and TRBJ1-1; 9 bases fit TRBD1. V shed 4 bases, J shed 5 bases, and the junction held 14 bases outside the gene matches. The length of the CDR3 is 17 residues. The germline CDR1 and CDR2 sequences are MNHEY and SMNVEV (reference sequence). The CDR3: CASSSPTWTGERTEAFF. For the CDR3, the DNA is TGTGCCAGCAGTTCCCCCACCTGGACAGGGGAGAGGACTGAAGCTTTCTTT.

This sequence joins TRBV5-4 and TRBJ2-3; D unresolved. Germline V lookup: CDR1 SGHNT, CDR2 YYREEE (reference sequence). Trimming stripped 0 bases from V and 4 bases from J, with 12 bases between. The CDR3 has 15 amino acids. The CDR3 DNA follows: TGTGCCAGCAGCTTGGTCTCTGGGCTGGCAGATACGCAGTATTTT. It yields the protein CASSLVSGLADTQYF.

The J gene is TRBJ2-1, the V gene TRBV6-1; tentative D call: TRBD2 (6 bases). Germline assignment: CDR1 MNHNS and CDR2 SASEGT. This CDR3 comprises 16 residues. V lost 0 bases and J 8 bases, leaving 17 bases between the germline ends. CDR3 DNA: TGTGCCAGCAGTGAAGCCTGGGGGGTCCAAGTTTATGAGCAGTTCTTC. Residues: CASSEAWGVQVYEQFF.

V is TRBV30 and J is TRBJ2-2; D may be TRBD1 (5 bases). CDR1 is GTSNPN and CDR2 is SVGIG in the germline V gene (reference sequence). Trimming took 3 bases from V and 5 from J, leaving 19 bases between them. The length of the CDR3 is 16 residues. In DNA form, the CDR3 reads TGTGCCTGGAGCACCCCTTTAGCAGGGCGGACCGGGGAGCTGTTTTTT. Its translation is CAWSTPLAGRTGELFF.

CDR3 DNA sequence: TGTGCCATCAGTGATGGGGGGCGGGGAAACATTCAGTACTTC. This codes for CAISDGGRGNIQYF. The chain uses TRBV10-3 and TRBJ2-4; D may correspond to TRBD1 or TRBD2 (6 bases each). The CDR3 is 14 residues long. Germline CDR1 reads ENHRY; CDR2 reads SYGVKD. Trimming stripped 3 bases from V and 6 bases from J, with 12 bases between.

This clone was found once. The chain recombines TRBV15 with TRBJ2-7; D might be TRBD2 (6 bases). Per the germline V gene, CDR1 is LNHNV and CDR2 is YYDKDF (reference sequence). This CDR3 is built from 16 residues. V lost 0 bases and J lost 1, with 13 bases in between. In nucleotides, the CDR3 is TGTGCCACCAGCAGAGATATCCTAGCGACTTCCTACGAGCAGTACTTC. Translation: CATSRDILATSYEQYF.

This clone showed up just a few times. The gene calls are TRBV7-8 and TRBJ1-5, with a tentative D call TRBD1 (5 bases). CDR1 SGHVS and CDR2 FQNEAQ come from the germline V gene. This CDR3 comprises 14 residues. The ends were cut back, 5 bases at V and 2 bases at J, with 10 bases in the middle. CDR3 residues: CASSQGLGNQPQHF. The CDR3 DNA is TGTGCCAGCAGCCAGGGTTTGGGCAATCAGCCCCAGCATTTT.

CDR3 DNA sequence: TGTGCCAGCAGTTTACGGCCTTATAGCAATCAGCCCCAGCATTTT. This codes for CASSLRPYSNQPQHF. The genes are TRBV27 and TRBJ1-5; D is unresolved. This CDR3 is 15 amino acids long. Between the trimmed V and J ends, which lost 2 bases and 0 bases, there was a span of 8 bases. Per the germline V gene, CDR1 is MNHEY and CDR2 is SMNVEV (reference sequence).

In this sample, this clone turned up a few times. The chain links TRBV18 to TRBJ2-7, with D perhaps TRBD1 (6 bases). The CDR3 length is 15 residues. Germline V CDR1 and CDR2: KGHSH, LQKENI. V lost 3 bases and J 7 bases, leaving 19 bases between the germline ends. The CDR3 nucleotides read TGTGCCAGCTCACCCGGACAGAGACCCTCGAGTGAGCAGTACTTC. It codes for CASSPGQRPSSEQYF.

This clone has only a few counts. The chain is built from TRBV19 and TRBJ1-3, with D unclear. Trimming removed 3 bases from V and 0 bases from J, with 9 bases in between. The germline V gene has CDR1 LNHDA and CDR2 SQIVND (reference sequence). The CDR3 has 15 amino acids. The DNA for the CDR3 is TGTGCCAGTAGTATTGGAGTGAGCTCTGGAAACACCATATATTTT. Translation: CASSIGVSSGNTIYF.

The rearrangement joins TRBV5-4 to TRBJ2-5; D could derive from TRBD1 or TRBD2 (6 bases each). There are 14 residues in the CDR3. Trimming took 4 bases from V and 4 from J, leaving 14 bases between them. Germline CDR1 is SGHNT and CDR2 is YYREEE (reference sequence). CDR3 sequence reads: CASSVLQGGETQYF. DNA for the CDR3: TGTGCCAGCAGCGTTCTACAGGGAGGAGAGACCCAGTACTTC.

The chain carries TRBV6-5 and TRBJ2-7; 7 positions agree with TRBD2. V gave up 6 bases and J gave up 0 bases; unmatched junction bases: 8. The germline gives CDR1 MNHEY, CDR2 SVGAGI. This CDR3 is 15 amino acids long. CDR3 region: CASRLTGGDSYEQYF. The CDR3 nucleotides read TGTGCCAGCAGATTGACGGGAGGCGACTCCTACGAGCAGTACTTC.

The chain combines TRBV6-1 with TRBJ2-3; D gene uncertain. The CDR3 runs 13 residues. Trimming took 3 bases from V and 2 from J, leaving 6 bases between them. The germline V gene has CDR1 MNHNS and CDR2 SASEGT. DNA for the CDR3: TGTGCCAGCAGTGAGGAGCTCACAGATACGCAGTATTTT. Its protein is CASSEELTDTQYF.

The chain links TRBV6-5 to TRBJ1-2; a weak D match, TRBD1 (5 bases). The CDR3 spans 12 residues. V lost 7 bases to trimming and J lost 3 bases, with 9 bases between them. Germline V CDR1 and CDR2: MNHEY, SVGAGI. The CDR3 reads CASTRGDYGYTF. CDR3 bases: TGTGCCAGCACTCGGGGGGACTATGGCTACACCTTC.

The V call is TRBV27, the J call TRBJ2-5; TRBD2 agrees at 7 bases. This CDR3 is 12 amino acids long. Per the germline V gene, CDR1 is MNHEY and CDR2 is SMNVEV (reference sequence). The V segment lost 3 bases and the J segment 11 bases; nucleotides outside the gene matches: 6. The CDR3 region is CASSFLGREQYF. The CDR3 DNA reads as TGTGCCAGCAGTTTCTTGGGGCGGGAGCAGTACTTC.